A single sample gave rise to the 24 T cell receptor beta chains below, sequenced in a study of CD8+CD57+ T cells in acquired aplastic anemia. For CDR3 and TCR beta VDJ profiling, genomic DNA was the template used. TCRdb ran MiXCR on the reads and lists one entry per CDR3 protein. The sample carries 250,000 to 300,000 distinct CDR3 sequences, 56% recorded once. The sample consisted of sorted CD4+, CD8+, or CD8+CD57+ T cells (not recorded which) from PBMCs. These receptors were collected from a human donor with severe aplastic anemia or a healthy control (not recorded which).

The CDR3 here is CASSFRGPEQFF. Written as DNA, the CDR3 is TGTGCCAGCAGTTTTCGGGGGCCTGAGCAGTTCTTC. V and J are TRBV12-3 or TRBV12-4 and TRBJ2-1; D may match TRBD1 or TRBD2 (6 bases each). V gave up 3 bases and J gave up 9 bases, with 9 bases separating them. This CDR3 is built from 12 residues.

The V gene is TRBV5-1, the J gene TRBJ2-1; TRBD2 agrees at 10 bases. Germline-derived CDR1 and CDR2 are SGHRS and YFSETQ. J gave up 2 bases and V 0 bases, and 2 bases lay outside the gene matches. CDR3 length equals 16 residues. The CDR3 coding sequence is TGCGCCAGCAGCTTGGGGCTAGCGGGAGCCTACAATGAGCAGTTCTTC. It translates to CASSLGLAGAYNEQFF.

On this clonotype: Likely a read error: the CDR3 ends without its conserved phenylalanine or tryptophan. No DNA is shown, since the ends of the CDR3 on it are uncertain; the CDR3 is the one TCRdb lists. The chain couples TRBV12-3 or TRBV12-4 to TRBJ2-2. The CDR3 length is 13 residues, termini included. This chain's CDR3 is CASSLSGTGELSL.

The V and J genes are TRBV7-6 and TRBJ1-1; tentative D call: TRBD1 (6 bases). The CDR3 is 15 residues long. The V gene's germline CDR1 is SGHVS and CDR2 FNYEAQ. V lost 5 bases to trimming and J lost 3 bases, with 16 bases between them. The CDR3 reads CASSTPGEGDTEAFF. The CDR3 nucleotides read TGTGCCAGCAGCACACCCGGGGAGGGGGACACTGAAGCTTTCTTT.

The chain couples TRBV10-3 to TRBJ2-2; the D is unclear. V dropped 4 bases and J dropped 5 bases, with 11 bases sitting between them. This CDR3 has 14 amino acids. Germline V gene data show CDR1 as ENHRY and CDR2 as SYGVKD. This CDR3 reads CAISGSGETGELFF. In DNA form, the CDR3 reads TGTGCCATCAGTGGGTCGGGTGAGACCGGGGAGCTGTTTTTT.

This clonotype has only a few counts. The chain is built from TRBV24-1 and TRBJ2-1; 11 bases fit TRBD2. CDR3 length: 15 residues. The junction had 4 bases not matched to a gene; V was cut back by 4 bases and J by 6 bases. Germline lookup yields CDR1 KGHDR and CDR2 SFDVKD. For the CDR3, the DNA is TGTGCCACCAGTGACGGGACTAGCGGAGTCAATGAGCAGTTCTTC. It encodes CATSDGTSGVNEQFF.

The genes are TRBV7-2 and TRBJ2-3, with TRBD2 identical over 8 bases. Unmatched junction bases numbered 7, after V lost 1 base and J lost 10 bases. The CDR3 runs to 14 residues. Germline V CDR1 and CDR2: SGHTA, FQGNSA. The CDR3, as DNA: TGTGCCAGCAGCTTAGAGGGAACTAGCGGCTCGCAGTATTTT. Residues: CASSLEGTSGSQYF.

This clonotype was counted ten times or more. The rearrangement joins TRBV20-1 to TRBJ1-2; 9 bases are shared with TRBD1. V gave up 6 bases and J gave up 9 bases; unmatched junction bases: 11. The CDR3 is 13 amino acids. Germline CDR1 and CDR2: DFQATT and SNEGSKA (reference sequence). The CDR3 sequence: CSATPGQGISYTF. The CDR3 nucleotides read TGCAGTGCCACGCCGGGACAGGGTATTAGCTACACCTTC.

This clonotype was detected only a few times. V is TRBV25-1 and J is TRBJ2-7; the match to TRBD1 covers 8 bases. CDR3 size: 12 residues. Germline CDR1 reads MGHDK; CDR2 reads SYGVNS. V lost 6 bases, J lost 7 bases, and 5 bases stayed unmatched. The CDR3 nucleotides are TGTGCCAGCAGATCCAGGGGGCATGAGCAGTACTTC. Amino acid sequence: CASRSRGHEQYF.

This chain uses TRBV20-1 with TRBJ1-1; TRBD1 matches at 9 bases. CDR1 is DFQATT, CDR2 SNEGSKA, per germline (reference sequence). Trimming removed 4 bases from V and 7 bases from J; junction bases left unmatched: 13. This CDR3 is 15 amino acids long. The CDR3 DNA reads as TGCAGTGCTAACCCCGGCCGGGACAGGGACTATGAAGCTTTCTTT. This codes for CSANPGRDRDYEAFF.

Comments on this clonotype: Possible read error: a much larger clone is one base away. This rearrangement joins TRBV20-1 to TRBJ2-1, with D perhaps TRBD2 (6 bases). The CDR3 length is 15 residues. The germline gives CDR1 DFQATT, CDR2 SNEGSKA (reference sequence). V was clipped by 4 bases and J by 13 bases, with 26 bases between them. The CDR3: CSATTGGIAKNIQFF. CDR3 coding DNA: TGCAGTGCTACGACCGGGGGAATAGCCAAAAACATTCAGTTCTTC.

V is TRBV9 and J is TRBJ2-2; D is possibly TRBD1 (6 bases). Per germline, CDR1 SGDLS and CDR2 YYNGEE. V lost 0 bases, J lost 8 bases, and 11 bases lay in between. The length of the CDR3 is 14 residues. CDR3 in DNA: TGTGCCAGCAGCGTAGGGGCAGGGGCGGGGGAGCTGTTTTTT. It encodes CASSVGAGAGELFF.

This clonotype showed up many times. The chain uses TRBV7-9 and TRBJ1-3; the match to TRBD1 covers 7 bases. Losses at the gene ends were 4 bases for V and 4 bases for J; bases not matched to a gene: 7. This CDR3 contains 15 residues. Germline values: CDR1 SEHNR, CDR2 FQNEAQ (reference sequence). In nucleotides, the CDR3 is TGTGCCAGCAGCTCCCAACAGGGGTCCGGAAACACCATATATTTT. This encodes CASSSQQGSGNTIYF.

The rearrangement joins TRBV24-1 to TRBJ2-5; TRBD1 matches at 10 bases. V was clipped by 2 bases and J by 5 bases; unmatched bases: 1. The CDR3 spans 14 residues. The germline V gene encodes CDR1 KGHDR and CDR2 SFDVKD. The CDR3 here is CATSDWTGGETQYF. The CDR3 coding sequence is TGTGCCACCAGTGATTGGACAGGGGGGGAGACCCAGTACTTC.

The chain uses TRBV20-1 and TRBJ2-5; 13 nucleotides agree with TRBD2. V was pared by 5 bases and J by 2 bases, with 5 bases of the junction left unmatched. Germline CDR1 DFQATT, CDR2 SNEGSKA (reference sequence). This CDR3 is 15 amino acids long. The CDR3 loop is CSALALAGGQETQYF. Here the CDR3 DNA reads TGCAGTGCTCTGGCACTAGCGGGGGGGCAAGAGACCCAGTACTTC.

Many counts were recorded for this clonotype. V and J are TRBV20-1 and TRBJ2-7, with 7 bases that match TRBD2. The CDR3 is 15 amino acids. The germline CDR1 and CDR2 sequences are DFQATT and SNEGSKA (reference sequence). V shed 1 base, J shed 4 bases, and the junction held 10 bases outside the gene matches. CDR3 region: CSARVIGGVQYEQYF. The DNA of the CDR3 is TGCAGTGCTAGAGTGATTGGGGGGGTACAGTACGAGCAGTACTTC.

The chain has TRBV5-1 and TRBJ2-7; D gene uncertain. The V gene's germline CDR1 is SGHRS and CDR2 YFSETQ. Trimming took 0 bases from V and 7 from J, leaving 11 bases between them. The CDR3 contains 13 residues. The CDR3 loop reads CASSLAALEEQYF. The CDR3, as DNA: TGCGCCAGCAGCTTGGCCGCGTTGGAAGAGCAGTACTTC.

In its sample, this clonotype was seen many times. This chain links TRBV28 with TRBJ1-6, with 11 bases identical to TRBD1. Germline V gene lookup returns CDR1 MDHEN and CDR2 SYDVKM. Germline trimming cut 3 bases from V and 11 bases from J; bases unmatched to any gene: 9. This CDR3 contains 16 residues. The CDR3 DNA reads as TGTGCCAGCAGTTTCCTAAGTGGGACAGGGGGTCCACCCCTCCACTTT. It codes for CASSFLSGTGGPPLHF.

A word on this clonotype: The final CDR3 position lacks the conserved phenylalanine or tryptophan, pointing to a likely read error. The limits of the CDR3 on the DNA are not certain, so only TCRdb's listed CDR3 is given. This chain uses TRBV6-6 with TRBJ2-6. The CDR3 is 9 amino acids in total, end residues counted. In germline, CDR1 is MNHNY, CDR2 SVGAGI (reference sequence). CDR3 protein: CASSYTGTS.

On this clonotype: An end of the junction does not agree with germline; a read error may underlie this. CDR3 residues: CATSRVGTGVGELYF. The CDR3 coding sequence is TGTGCCACCAGCAGAGTGGGGACAGGGGTCGGGGAGCTGTACTTC. V usage is TRBV15 and J usage is TRBJ2-7, with 10 bases matching TRBD1. This CDR3 region has 15 residues. Germline V gives CDR1 LNHNV, CDR2 YYDKDF (reference sequence). Drawing the rest from reference TRBV15 and TRBJ2-7, the complete variable domain is DAMVIQNPRYQVTQFGKPVTLSCSQTLNHNVMYWYQQKSSQAPKLLFHYYDKDFNNEADTPDNFQSRRPNTSFCFLDIRSPGLGDTAMYLCATSRVGTGVGELYFGPGTRLTVT.

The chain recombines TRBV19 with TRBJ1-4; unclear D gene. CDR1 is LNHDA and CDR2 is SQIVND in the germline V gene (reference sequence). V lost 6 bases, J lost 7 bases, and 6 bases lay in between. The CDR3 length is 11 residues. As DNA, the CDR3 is TGTGCCAGTAGGGGAAGTGAAAAACTGTTTTTT. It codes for CASRGSEKLFF. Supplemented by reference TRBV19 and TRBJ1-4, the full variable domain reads DGGITQSPKYLFRKEGQNVTLSCEQNLNHDAMYWYRQDPGQGLRLIYYSQIVNDFQKGDIAEGYSVSREKKESFPLTVTSAQKNPTAFYLCASRGSEKLFFGSGTQLSVL.

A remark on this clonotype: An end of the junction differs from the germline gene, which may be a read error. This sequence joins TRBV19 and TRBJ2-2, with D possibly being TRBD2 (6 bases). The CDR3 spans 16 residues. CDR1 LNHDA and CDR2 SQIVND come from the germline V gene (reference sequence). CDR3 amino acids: CASSPMGTSNTGELLF. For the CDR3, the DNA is TGTGCCAGTAGCCCCATGGGGACTTCGAACACCGGGGAGCTGCTTTTT.

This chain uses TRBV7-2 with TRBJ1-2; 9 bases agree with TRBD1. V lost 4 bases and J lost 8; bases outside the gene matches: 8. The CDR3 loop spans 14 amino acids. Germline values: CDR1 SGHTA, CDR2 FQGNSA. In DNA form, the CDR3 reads TGTGCCAGCAGCTCGGACAGGGGTGGGTTGGGCTACACCTTC. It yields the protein CASSSDRGGLGYTF.

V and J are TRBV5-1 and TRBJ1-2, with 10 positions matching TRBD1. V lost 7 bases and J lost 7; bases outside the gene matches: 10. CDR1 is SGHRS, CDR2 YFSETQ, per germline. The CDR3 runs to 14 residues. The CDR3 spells CASGTGEGDTGYTF. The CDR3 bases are TGCGCCAGCGGGACAGGGGAAGGGGATACTGGCTACACCTTC.